These 7 T cell receptor beta chains originate from one sample sequenced in a study of T cell repertoires in cytomegalovirus infection. A single record per CDR3 protein comes from TCRdb applying MiXCR to the reads. Of 150,000 to 200,000 distinct CDR3 sequences listed, 13% to 15% are singletons. The sequenced material came from PBMCs. The receptors originated from a human donor in good health (CMV status not recorded). Some clones in this sample may be carry-over from other donors' samples.

This clonotype has ten or more counts. J is TRBJ1-4 and V is TRBV7-2; D unclear. Per the germline V gene, CDR1 is SGHTA and CDR2 is FQGNSA. The CDR3 runs to 12 residues. The germline V and J ends were trimmed by 2 bases and 12 bases, with 10 bases remaining between them. CDR3 protein: CASSLRAEELFF. Here the CDR3 DNA reads TGTGCCAGCAGCTTACGGGCGGAGGAACTGTTTTTT.

Ten or more counts support this clonotype. The chain uses TRBV7-8 and TRBJ1-3; no firm D call. This CDR3 comprises 16 residues. V was clipped by 3 bases and J by 0 bases, with 12 bases between them. Germline V lookup: CDR1 SGHVS, CDR2 FQNEAQ. DNA of the CDR3: TGTGCCAGCAGCTTGGATACACTGTTCTCTGGAAACACCATATATTTT. Amino acid sequence: CASSLDTLFSGNTIYF.

This clonotype was detected a few times. The chain couples TRBV29-1 to TRBJ1-2, with D unresolved. Trimming left V 3 bases short and J 4 bases short, with 15 bases between. Looked up from germline, CDR1 is SQVTM and CDR2 is ANQGSEA. CDR3 length: 14 amino acids. The DNA for the CDR3 is TGCAGCGTTGAGGTCAAGGGAGTAGCCTATGGCTACACCTTC. Translating it yields CSVEVKGVAYGYTF.

This clonotype was counted a few times. A read error may produce the germline difference seen at one junction end. The rearrangement uses TRBV6-2 or TRBV6-3 and TRBJ2-3, with TRBD2 matching over 7 bases. Germline CDR1 reads MNHEY; CDR2 reads SVGEGT. The CDR3 contains 13 residues. The CDR3 DNA is TGTGCCAGCACCCTGACTAGCAAAGATACGCAGTATTTT. This gives the protein CASTLTSKDTQYF.

This clonotype was counted ten times or more. This chain uses TRBV7-2 with TRBJ1-1; a possible D gene is TRBD1 (5 bases). Between the trimmed V and J ends, which lost 5 bases and 3 bases, there was a span of 16 bases. Germline lookup yields CDR1 SGHTA and CDR2 FQGNSA. The CDR3 totals 15 residues. The CDR3 nucleotides read TGTGCCAGCAGCAGTCGTGTAGGAGGGGACACTGAAGCTTTCTTT. It encodes CASSSRVGGDTEAFF.

In this sample, this clonotype turned up many times. The rearrangement joins TRBV5-1 to TRBJ1-2, with D unclear. Per the germline V gene, CDR1 is SGHRS and CDR2 is YFSETQ. The ends were cut back, 0 bases at V and 8 bases at J, with 17 bases in the middle. There are 15 residues in the CDR3. CDR3 protein: CASSLVNPGGIGYTF. The CDR3 DNA is TGCGCCAGCAGCTTGGTGAATCCGGGCGGCATAGGCTACACCTTC.

This clonotype was counted at least ten times. This chain links TRBV19 with TRBJ1-5; D is possibly TRBD1 (6 bases). The CDR3 totals 15 residues. CDR1 LNHDA and CDR2 SQIVND come from the germline V gene (reference sequence). The ends were cut back, 6 bases at V and 6 bases at J, with 18 bases in the middle. CDR3 DNA sequence: TGTGCCAGTAGGGAAACACCGGACAGCGGTCAGCCCCAGCATTTT. It encodes CASRETPDSGQPQHF.